These T cell receptor beta chains were read from a single sample in a study of blood T cell repertoires in COVID-19. Assay: immunoSEQ multiplex PCR; the TCRdb copy retains only in-frame clones and omits some. The sample records a few hundred thousand clones, approximately 90% being singletons. What was sequenced was PBMCs or T cells enriched from blood (not recorded which). The receptors were sampled from a woman aged 18-29 years who had recovered from COVID-19. CDR3s include the opening cysteine and the closing phenylalanine or tryptophan. The D gene is left open where the match is weak. Size is stated for part of the rows, as once, few or many counts, or as a class when the clone is expanded.

clone_size,j_call,d_call,cdr3_length,v_call,cdr3_aa,cdr3_nt
.,TRBJ2-7,TRBD1,16,TRBV15,CATSSLDRVGVGEQYF,TGTGCCACCAGCAGTCTCGACAGGGTAGGCGTGGGCGAGCAGTACTTC
.,TRBJ2-2,.,16,TRBV7-2,CASSLVVGPEVGELFF,TGTGCCAGCAGCTTAGTCGTCGGCCCCGAGGTCGGGGAGCTGTTTTTT
.,TRBJ1-2,.,14,TRBV5-1,CASSFVGENYGYTF,TGCGCCAGCAGCTTTGTCGGGGAAAACTATGGCTACACCTTC
.,TRBJ2-7,TRBD1,15,TRBV19,CASRQGQGLSYEQYF,TGTGCCAGTAGACAGGGACAGGGACTATCCTACGAGCAGTACTTC
once,TRBJ2-3,TRBD2,13,TRBV29-1,CSVTSGSTDTQYF,TGCAGCGTGACTAGCGGGAGCACAGATACGCAGTATTTT
.,TRBJ2-1,.,13,TRBV12-3/TRBV12-4,CASTPEGSDEQFF,TGTGCCAGCACTCCCGAGGGAAGCGATGAGCAGTTCTTC
.,TRBJ1-2,.,14,TRBV7-2,CASSLGPANYGYTF,TGTGCCAGCAGCTTAGGTCCAGCTAACTATGGCTACACCTTC
.,TRBJ1-1,TRBD1,12,TRBV29-1,CSVEATGTEAFF,TGCAGCGTTGAAGCGACAGGGACTGAAGCTTTCTTT
.,TRBJ2-5,TRBD2,15,TRBV11-2,CASSLAGPGGETQYF,TGTGCCAGCAGCTTAGCGGGTCCGGGGGGGGAGACCCAGTACTTC
.,TRBJ1-2,.,13,TRBV13,CASSPPNRHGYTF,TGTGCCAGCAGCCCCCCCAACAGGCATGGCTACACCTTC
.,TRBJ2-7,TRBD1,15,TRBV2,CASSDWTGDLYEQYF,TGTGCCAGCAGTGACTGGACAGGGGATCTCTACGAGCAGTACTTC
.,TRBJ2-7,TRBD1,16,TRBV5-1,CASTRDRGALNYEQYF,TGCGCCAGCACTCGGGACAGGGGGGCCCTCAACTACGAGCAGTACTTC
.,TRBJ2-5,.,15,TRBV2,CASIRGTAYQETQYF,TGTGCCAGCATACGCGGGACAGCGTACCAAGAGACCCAGTACTTC
.,TRBJ2-7,.,11,TRBV20-1,CSVRQAYEQYF,TGCAGTGTTCGACAGGCCTACGAGCAGTACTTC
.,TRBJ1-6,TRBD1,13,TRBV5-1,CASRTGGDSPLHF,TGCGCCAGCAGGACAGGGGGTGATTCACCCCTCCACTTT
.,TRBJ1-4,.,15,TRBV6-5,CASSFESLNAFKLFF,TGTGCCAGCAGTTTCGAATCACTAAACGCCTTCAAACTGTTTTTT
.,TRBJ2-7,TRBD1,15,TRBV19,CASSPRQGVSYEQYF,TGTGCCAGTAGTCCCAGACAGGGAGTCTCCTACGAGCAGTACTTC
.,TRBJ1-5,.,18,TRBV10-3,CATSDPPSMRGNNQPQHF,TGTGCCACCTCCGACCCCCCCTCAATGCGAGGGAACAATCAGCCCCAGCATTTT
few,TRBJ1-3,TRBD1,13,TRBV27,CASSSTGGNTIYF,TGTGCCAGCAGCTCGACAGGGGGAAACACCATATATTTT
.,TRBJ2-5,.,11,TRBV2,CASRAQETQYF,TGTGCCAGCAGGGCACAAGAGACCCAGTACTTC
.,TRBJ2-5,.,15,TRBV9,CASSPWDTHQETQYF,TGTGCCAGCAGCCCGTGGGACACCCACCAAGAGACCCAGTACTTC
.,TRBJ2-1,.,16,TRBV7-2,CASRISTSVLPHEQFF,TGTGCCAGCAGAATCTCGACTAGTGTTTTACCCCATGAGCAGTTCTTC
.,TRBJ2-1,TRBD2,17,TRBV5-1,CASSLAPGLAGYNEQFF,TGCGCCAGCAGCTTGGCCCCCGGACTAGCGGGATACAATGAGCAGTTCTTC
.,TRBJ1-1,.,17,TRBV21-1,CASSHRAKGQMNTEAFF,TGTGCCAGCAGCCACAGGGCTAAGGGGCAGATGAACACTGAAGCTTTCTTT
.,TRBJ2-5,TRBD1,14,TRBV3-1/TRBV3-2,CASSPGQVRETQYF,TGTGCCAGCAGCCCTGGACAGGTTCGAGAGACCCAGTACTTC
.,TRBJ2-5,TRBD2,15,TRBV6-5,CASRLAGEVQETQYF,TGTGCCAGCAGGCTAGCGGGGGAAGTCCAAGAGACCCAGTACTTC
few,TRBJ1-2,TRBD1,13,TRBV18,CASSHSDTGGGTF,TGTGCCAGCTCACATTCCGACACAGGGGGAGGCACCTTC
.,TRBJ1-2,TRBD1,15,TRBV28,CASSRPQGESYGYTF,TGTGCCAGCAGCCGCCCTCAGGGGGAGAGCTATGGCTACACCTTC
.,TRBJ1-3,TRBD1,16,TRBV28,CASGRDRGFSGNTIYF,TGTGCCAGCGGCAGGGACAGAGGATTCTCTGGAAACACCATATATTTT
.,TRBJ1-2,.,14,TRBV5-1,CASSLDAGENGYTF,TGCGCCAGCAGCTTGGATGCAGGGGAAAATGGCTACACCTTC
once,TRBJ2-7,.,13,TRBV14,CASSPFDSGEQYF,TGTGCCAGCAGCCCGTTTGACAGTGGCGAGCAGTACTTC
.,TRBJ1-2,.,16,TRBV10-1,CASSESTLAGRNGYTF,TGCGCCAGCAGTGAGTCGACTCTAGCAGGAAGGAATGGCTACACCTTC
.,TRBJ2-5,.,15,TRBV15,CATSRGGAVEETQYF,TGTGCCACCAGCAGAGGGGGCGCAGTTGAAGAGACCCAGTACTTC
.,TRBJ1-2,TRBD1,13,TRBV2,CASSLQGAGGYTF,TGTGCCAGCAGCTTACAGGGGGCTGGGGGCTACACCTTC
.,TRBJ1-5,.,14,TRBV6-5,CASSPGRGYQPQHF,TGTGCCAGCAGTCCCGGAAGAGGCTATCAGCCCCAGCATTTT
once,TRBJ1-2,TRBD1,14,TRBV30,CAWTSGGASGGYTF,TGTGCCTGGACTTCAGGGGGCGCGTCAGGTGGCTACACCTTC
.,TRBJ1-2,.,14,TRBV3-1/TRBV3-2,CASSHSVSNYGYTF,TGTGCCAGCAGCCATAGCGTTTCCAACTATGGCTACACCTTC
.,TRBJ1-2,.,20,TRBV28,CASSSTNFQKPGHPIYGYTF,TGTGCCAGCAGTTCAACGAATTTCCAAAAGCCGGGACACCCTATTTATGGCTACACCTTC
.,TRBJ2-1,.,15,TRBV19,CASSIGGHPYNEQFF,TGTGCCAGTAGTATAGGGGGACACCCCTACAATGAGCAGTTCTTC
.,TRBJ1-3,.,16,TRBV5-5,CASRRTTGRAGNTIYF,TGTGCCAGCAGACGGACAACCGGGAGGGCGGGAAACACCATATATTTT
.,TRBJ2-3,TRBD2,16,TRBV6-5,CASSYLAGGHTDTQYF,TGTGCCAGCAGTTACCTAGCGGGGGGCCACACAGATACGCAGTATTTT
.,TRBJ2-5,.,13,TRBV10-3,CAISETVQETQYF,TGTGCCATCAGTGAGACAGTTCAAGAGACCCAGTACTTC
.,TRBJ1-3,.,13,TRBV30,CAWSSGYGNTIYF,TGTGCCTGGAGTTCCGGTTATGGAAACACCATATATTTT
.,TRBJ2-4,TRBD1,15,TRBV7-9,CASSVSAGTGGIQYF,TGTGCCAGCAGCGTCTCCGCCGGGACAGGGGGCATTCAGTACTTC
.,TRBJ1-2,TRBD1,18,TRBV4-1,CASSQEEIQGARSYGYTF,TGCGCCAGCAGCCAAGAGGAGATACAGGGGGCGAGGAGCTATGGCTACACCTTC
.,TRBJ1-2,TRBD1,16,TRBV15,CATSTGQGSTNYGYTF,TGTGCCACCAGCACCGGACAGGGCTCCACTAACTATGGCTACACCTTC
.,TRBJ1-6,TRBD1,14,TRBV30,CAWKQGRYDSPLHF,TGTGCCTGGAAACAGGGGAGATATGATTCACCCCTCCACTTT
few,TRBJ2-3,.,14,TRBV27,CASSLLRDELTQYF,TGTGCCAGCAGTTTACTCCGGGATGAACTTACGCAGTATTTT
.,TRBJ1-1,.,14,TRBV10-2,CASSRYQGGTEAFF,TGCGCCAGCAGTCGCTATCAGGGAGGCACTGAAGCTTTCTTT
few,TRBJ1-3,.,13,TRBV13,CASSYGQGNTIYF,TGTGCCAGCAGCTACGGACAGGGAAACACCATATATTTT
.,TRBJ2-5,.,11,TRBV20-1,CSARSRETQYF,TGCAGTGCTAGAAGTCGGGAGACCCAGTACTTC